These 26 T cell receptor beta chains share one sample of origin, sequenced in a study of shared clonotypes between healthy human individuals. Assay: immunoSEQ multiplex PCR; the TCRdb copy retains only in-frame clones and omits some. The data contain some 2,000,000 clones, about 94% of them singletons. The material sequenced was naive CD4+ T cells sorted from blood. As for subset: CD45RA+ positively selected. The receptors come from a man between 18 and 35 years old in good health.

J is TRBJ1-2 and V is TRBV7-2; TRBD1 might be the D (5 bases). This CDR3 contains 13 residues. The V gene lost 4 bases and the J gene lost 7 bases, with 13 bases spanning the gap. Germline V lookup: CDR1 SGHTA, CDR2 FQGNSA. As DNA, the CDR3 is TGTGCCAGCAGCTCCCCCGCAGGGCGTGGCTACACCTTC. Residues: CASSSPAGRGYTF.

This CDR3 is CASSPTDPGRETQYF. The CDR3 DNA sequence: TGTGCCAGCAGCCCGACCGACCCAGGTAGAGAGACCCAGTACTTC. This chain links TRBV4-2 with TRBJ2-5; D not certain. This CDR3 has 15 amino acids. V lost 4 bases and J lost 4, with 16 bases in between. CDR1 is LGHNA, CDR2 YNFKEQ, per germline.

The chain carries TRBV7-9 and TRBJ2-5; 7 bases map to TRBD2. The ends lost 5 bases at V and 2 bases at J; junction bases unmatched: 8. The CDR3 extends over 15 amino acids. Germline CDR1 is SEHNR and CDR2 is FQNEAQ (reference sequence). The CDR3 loop is CASSHVERGQETQYF. Here the CDR3 DNA reads TGTGCCAGCAGCCACGTAGAGCGGGGTCAAGAGACCCAGTACTTC. Based on the CDR3 plus reference TRBV7-9 and TRBJ2-5, the full variable domain is DTGVSQNPRHKITKRGQNVTFRCDPISEHNRLYWYRQTLGQGPEFLTYFQNEAQLEKSRLLSDRFSAERPKGSFSTLEIQRTEQGDSAMYLCASSHVERGQETQYFGPGTRLLVL.

The rearrangement links TRBV7-2 to TRBJ2-7; D not certain. CDR3 size: 15 residues. The germline gives CDR1 SGHTA, CDR2 FQGNSA. The V gene lost 7 bases and the J gene lost 3 bases, with 19 bases spanning the gap. CDR3 protein: CASTLGSIPFYEQYF. DNA of the CDR3: TGTGCCAGCACCTTGGGGTCTATCCCTTTCTACGAGCAGTACTTC.

For this clone: Within the sample, other DNA sequences also encode this same CDR3. The rearrangement links TRBV7-9 to TRBJ2-7, with D possibly being TRBD2 (5 bases). The ends were cut back, 3 bases at V and 1 base at J, with 10 bases in the middle. This CDR3 contains 14 residues. Per the germline V gene, CDR1 is SEHNR and CDR2 is FQNEAQ (reference sequence). CDR3 residues: CASSLAGSSYEQYF. In DNA, the CDR3 is TGTGCCAGCAGCTTGGCGGGTTCTTCCTACGAGCAGTACTTC.

This chain connects TRBV5-4 to TRBJ2-3, with 8 bases lining up with TRBD2. The CDR3 loop spans 16 amino acids. With 0 bases clipped from V and 2 bases from J, the junction kept 5 bases outside the gene matches. The germline CDR1 and CDR2 sequences are SGHNT and YYREEE (reference sequence). The CDR3 DNA reads as TGTGCCAGCAGCTTGGGGAATAGCGGGGTCACAGATACGCAGTATTTT. This codes for CASSLGNSGVTDTQYF.

The V call is TRBV10-3, the J call TRBJ2-7, with 10 bases fitting TRBD1. Germline assignment: CDR1 ENHRY and CDR2 SYGVKD. There are 12 residues in the CDR3. V trimming: 9 bases; J trimming: 2 bases; junction bases outside the gene matches: 1. This chain's CDR3 is CAIGQGAYEQYF. CDR3 coding DNA: TGTGCCATTGGACAGGGGGCCTACGAGCAGTACTTC.

The V and J genes are TRBV2 and TRBJ1-4, with D uncertain. Germline assignment: CDR1 SNHLY and CDR2 FYNNEI. The V gene lost 8 bases and the J gene lost 4 bases, with 17 bases spanning the gap. The CDR3 has 15 amino acids. The CDR3 sequence: CASRSRSLLNEKLFF. The CDR3 DNA sequence: TGTGCCAGCCGCTCCCGGAGCCTTCTTAATGAAAAACTGTTTTTT.

The chain joins TRBV5-1 to TRBJ2-2, with D perhaps matching TRBD2 (5 bases). V shed 2 bases and J shed 1 base, with 9 bases lying between them. Looked up from germline, CDR1 is SGHRS and CDR2 is YFSETQ. CDR3 length: 15 amino acids. DNA of the CDR3: TGCGCCAGCAGCTTTGGTAGCGAGAACACCGGGGAGCTGTTTTTT. It yields the protein CASSFGSENTGELFF.

This rearrangement joins TRBV9 to TRBJ1-2; D remains ambiguous. The CDR3 has 13 amino acids. V lost 0 bases, J lost 7 bases, and 10 bases lay in between. CDR1 SGDLS and CDR2 YYNGEE come from the germline V gene. The CDR3 is CASSVEGEPGYTF. CDR3 nucleotide sequence: TGTGCCAGCAGCGTAGAAGGAGAGCCTGGCTACACCTTC.

The chain employs TRBV10-3 and TRBJ1-4; D is possibly TRBD1 (5 bases). V was clipped by 0 bases and J by 8 bases, with 13 bases between them. Germline V lookup: CDR1 ENHRY, CDR2 SYGVKD. The CDR3 is made up of 15 amino acids. CDR3 sequence (DNA): TGTGCCATCAGTGAGTCGAGTATGGAGGGGGAAAAACTGTTTTTT. This gives the protein CAISESSMEGEKLFF.

The chain has TRBV2 and TRBJ1-5; D not resolved. The V gene lost 7 bases and the J gene lost 0 bases, with 13 bases spanning the gap. The CDR3 spans 15 residues. The V gene's germline CDR1 is SNHLY and CDR2 FYNNEI. The CDR3 sequence: CASTEGWSSNQPQHF. The CDR3 DNA reads TGTGCCAGCACGGAGGGTTGGAGTAGCAATCAGCCCCAGCATTTT.

This chain uses TRBV5-4 with TRBJ1-1, with D hard to call. Trimming removed 9 bases at V and 4 bases at J, with 19 bases between. The CDR3 loop spans 14 amino acids. From germline, CDR1 is SGHNT and CDR2 YYREEE (reference sequence). The CDR3 loop reads CATVRAEALTEAFF. CDR3 bases: TGTGCCACCGTTCGGGCGGAGGCGCTCACTGAAGCTTTCTTT. The variable domain in full, with the rest retrieved from reference TRBV5-4 and TRBJ1-1, is ETGVTQSPTHLIKTRGQQVTLRCSSQSGHNTVSWYQQALGQGPQFIFQYYREEENGRGNFPPRFSGLQFPNYSSELNVNALELDDSALYLCATVRAEALTEAFFGQGTRLTVV.

As to this clone: Other DNA sequences from this sample encode an identical CDR3 as well. This chain joins TRBV6-5 and TRBJ2-5; D tentatively reads TRBD1 or TRBD2 (7 bases each). CDR1 MNHEY and CDR2 SVGAGI come from the germline V gene. This CDR3 has 12 amino acids. Trimming left V 6 bases short and J 5 bases short, with 10 bases between. CDR3 protein: CASSRGGETQYF. The CDR3 bases are TGTGCCAGCAGCAGGGGGGGGGAGACCCAGTACTTC.

The chain uses TRBV7-3 and TRBJ2-1; 11 nucleotides match TRBD2. Germline V gene data show CDR1 as SGHTA and CDR2 as FQGTGA. This CDR3 spans 15 amino acids. V lost 0 bases, J lost 8 bases, and 3 bases stayed unmatched. The CDR3 loop reads CASSLTGLAVDEQFF. The CDR3 nucleotides read TGTGCCAGCAGCTTAACGGGACTAGCGGTCGATGAGCAGTTCTTC.

The rearrangement links TRBV2 to TRBJ2-5, with D tentatively TRBD2 (6 bases). Germline lookup yields CDR1 SNHLY and CDR2 FYNNEI. V was clipped by 6 bases and J by 4 bases, with 15 bases between them. The CDR3 totals 14 residues. The CDR3 reads CASRDRDLGETQYF. The CDR3 DNA reads TGTGCCAGCAGGGACCGGGACTTGGGAGAGACCCAGTACTTC.

This sequence joins TRBV6-5 and TRBJ2-5; a possible D gene is TRBD2 (6 bases). This CDR3 spans 11 amino acids. CDR1 MNHEY and CDR2 SVGAGI come from the germline V gene. V was cut by 6 bases and J by 9 bases, with 11 bases left in between. The CDR3 DNA is TGTGCCAGCAGCCAAGGCGGGGCCCAGTACTTC. It codes for CASSQGGAQYF.

Worth noting for this clone: Sequence at one end of the junction differs from germline and may be a read error. V is TRBV29-1 and J is TRBJ2-6; D not certain. This CDR3 region has 11 residues. The germline gives CDR1 SQVTM, CDR2 ANQGSEA. The CDR3 coding sequence is TGTGGGGTCTCTGGGGCCAACGTCCTGACTTTC. This encodes CGVSGANVLTF.

The gene calls are TRBV5-6 and TRBJ2-7; D gene uncertain. The CDR3 is made up of 13 amino acids. The V gene lost 2 bases and the J gene lost 5 bases, with 11 bases spanning the gap. The V gene's germline CDR1 is SGHDT and CDR2 YYEEEE. This chain's CDR3 is CASSFGGKDEQYF. CDR3 nucleotide sequence: TGTGCCAGCAGCTTCGGTGGCAAGGACGAGCAGTACTTC.

This clone was seen only once. The chain links TRBV7-9 to TRBJ1-5; D is ambiguous. Germline-derived CDR1 and CDR2 are SEHNR and FQNEAQ (reference sequence). Deletions cut 3 bases from V and 2 bases from J, with 8 bases between. This CDR3 is 14 amino acids long. CDR3 DNA sequence: TGTGCCAGCAGCTTCGCGGGCCGCAATCAGCCCCAGCATTTT. Translated, it gives CASSFAGRNQPQHF. Combining the CDR3 with reference TRBV7-9 and TRBJ1-5 gives the whole variable domain DTGVSQNPRHKITKRGQNVTFRCDPISEHNRLYWYRQTLGQGPEFLTYFQNEAQLEKSRLLSDRFSAERPKGSFSTLEIQRTEQGDSAMYLCASSFAGRNQPQHFGDGTRLSIL.

The chain combines TRBV5-1 with TRBJ1-2; D is unclear. Germline-derived CDR1 and CDR2 are SGHRS and YFSETQ. The CDR3 spans 12 residues. V shed 3 bases and J shed 6 bases, with 9 bases lying between them. In DNA form, the CDR3 reads TGCGCCAGCAGCTCTGCAACCCATGGCTACACCTTC. Its protein is CASSSATHGYTF. Based on the CDR3 plus reference TRBV5-1 and TRBJ1-2, the full variable domain is KAGVTQTPRYLIKTRGQQVTLSCSPISGHRSVSWYQQTPGQGLQFLFEYFSETQRNKGNFPGRFSGRQFSNSRSEMNVSTLELGDSALYLCASSSATHGYTFGSGTRLTVV.

CDR3 nucleotides: TGTGCCAGCAGTGAAGTCCAGCGGGGGGGCCATGAGCAGTTCTTC. Translated: CASSEVQRGGHEQFF. This chain links TRBV2 with TRBJ2-1, with 10 bases lining up with TRBD2. In germline, CDR1 is SNHLY, CDR2 FYNNEI. The CDR3 runs to 15 residues. J lost 8 bases, V lost 1 base, and 5 bases had no gene match.

This clone was picked up one time. V usage is TRBV19 and J usage is TRBJ1-6; the match to TRBD1 covers 7 bases. Germline V gene data show CDR1 as LNHDA and CDR2 as SQIVND (reference sequence). With V trimmed by 2 bases and J by 8 bases, 6 bases remained unmatched. CDR3 size: 15 residues. CDR3 DNA: TGTGCCAGTAGTATAAGGGGGACAGATTATTCACCCCTCCACTTT. It codes for CASSIRGTDYSPLHF.

V is TRBV19 and J is TRBJ1-6, with 8 bases aligning to TRBD1. The V and J ends lost 6 bases and 5 bases, in that order; junction bases with no gene match: 3. CDR3 size: 14 residues. Germline loops: CDR1 LNHDA, CDR2 SQIVND (reference sequence). The DNA for the CDR3 is TGTGCCAGTAGCGTACAGGGGGATAATTCACCCCTCCACTTT. It specifies CASSVQGDNSPLHF.

The chain employs TRBV10-1 and TRBJ2-3; 13 nucleotides agree with TRBD2. V lost 6 bases and J lost 0; bases outside the gene matches: 12. This CDR3 contains 19 residues. Germline loops: CDR1 WNHNN, CDR2 SYGVQD (reference sequence). The CDR3 nucleotides are TGCGCCAGCAGGAGATGGACTAGCGGGAGCCGGGGTAGCACAGATACGCAGTATTTT. This gives the protein CASRRWTSGSRGSTDTQYF.

The rearrangement uses TRBV6-5 and TRBJ1-5; D possibly corresponds to TRBD1 (5 bases). The germline gives CDR1 MNHEY, CDR2 SVGAGI. The germline V and J ends were trimmed by 4 bases and 3 bases, with 13 bases remaining between them. The CDR3 is 15 residues long. The CDR3 DNA follows: TGTGCCAGCAGTTCCGGGGGGTATGACAATCAGCCCCAGCATTTT. Protein product: CASSSGGYDNQPQHF.